Detailed here is one T cell receptor (beta chain). Its antigen is unknown. No much larger clone exists at a distance of one base, and base qualities are not known. The sample comes from a study of T cells after yellow fever vaccination (dated by TCRdb to the late 2010s). With respect to the entire study: The SMART-Seq v4 Ultra Low Input RNA kit was used to prepare libraries from fractions with low cell numbers. To follow T-cell clones before and after primary and booster YFV17D yellow fever vaccination, bulk TCR alpha and beta repertoires were sequenced over time. Two healthy male donors made up the cohort, one aged 18 to 30 years and the other aged 30 to 39 years. Blood was drawn at multiple timepoints before and after primary and secondary immunization, with bulk PBMC replicates and cell subsets isolated.

According to the study, the label for this sample's treatment or condition signals: live attenuated yellow fever vaccine strain. At every blood-draw timepoint, two biological replicates of bulk PBMCs were collected. A standard Ficoll-Paque protocol was used to isolate PBMCs from peripheral blood. TriZol was used to extract RNA from bulk PBMCs, from CD4 and CD8 fractions, and from dextramer-positive and dextramer-negative fractions. The germline V gene (reference sequence) supplies CDR1 LNHNV and CDR2 YYDKDF. Relative to germline, V is 0 bases shorter and J is 5 bases shorter, with 10 bases between their ends. From its cysteine to its phenylalanine, the CDR3 spans 14 amino acids. The kept DNA is CDR3 alone, 42 bases in frame from the first base. On the study overall, not on this receptor specifically: Computational filtering was needed because FACS-sorted repertoires could contain abundant contaminating clonotypes from the bulk population. Compared with the primary T-cell response, the secondary T-cell response was weaker but faster, peaking on day 5 rather than day 15. A small share of clonotypes was detected in both CD4 and CD8 compartments, with the overlap likely arising from convergent recombination. Because the study included only a couple of donors, the extent to which the findings can be generalized is limited. After the booster, most clones that had expanded after primary vaccination were detected again (around 97% of CD4 and more than 80% of CD8), suggesting broad maintenance of memory.

TCR cDNA was made using 5'RACE template switching, a step that added a universal primer site and unique molecular identifiers. cDNA synthesis was primed from both the TCR alpha and TCR beta constant segments. Library amplification involved two PCR steps, and the second step added sample barcodes and sequencing adapters. Libraries were sequenced on Illumina HiSeq 2500 (2x100 bp) or NovaSeq (2x150 bp). The authors' pipeline ran thus. MIGEC handled demultiplexing of reads and collapsing into UMI consensus sequences, while MiXCR performed V(D)J alignment. Vaccine-responding clonotypes were defined with edgeR using replicate PBMC samples, requiring FDR below 0.01 and a log2 fold change above 5 up to day 15. Bulk clonotypes were assigned CD4 or CD8 identity according to which sequenced CD4 or CD8 repertoire held them at higher abundance. TCRdb ran its own pipeline on the public reads, namely fastp trimming at Q25 and MiXCR clone calling, and kept in-frame beta chains. Duplicate CDR3 protein sequences are folded into a single record with the most common DNA and genes. The V and J calls, along with clone size, are taken from TCRdb and not from the paper's own processing. This sample holds some 350,000 distinct CDR3 sequences; 11% were observed only once. The ten largest make up less than 20% of the sample.

The rearranged segments are TRBV15 and TRBJ2-5, with the D gene too uncertain to name. The source of this sequence is a man aged 18 to 30 who received the YFV17D yellow fever vaccine. The input for sequencing was PBMCs, taken on the day of the first yellow fever vaccination. At the DNA level, the sequence is TGTGCCACCAGCAGAGATTCTCAATTGGAGACCCAGTACTTC. It encodes CATSRDSQLETQYF.